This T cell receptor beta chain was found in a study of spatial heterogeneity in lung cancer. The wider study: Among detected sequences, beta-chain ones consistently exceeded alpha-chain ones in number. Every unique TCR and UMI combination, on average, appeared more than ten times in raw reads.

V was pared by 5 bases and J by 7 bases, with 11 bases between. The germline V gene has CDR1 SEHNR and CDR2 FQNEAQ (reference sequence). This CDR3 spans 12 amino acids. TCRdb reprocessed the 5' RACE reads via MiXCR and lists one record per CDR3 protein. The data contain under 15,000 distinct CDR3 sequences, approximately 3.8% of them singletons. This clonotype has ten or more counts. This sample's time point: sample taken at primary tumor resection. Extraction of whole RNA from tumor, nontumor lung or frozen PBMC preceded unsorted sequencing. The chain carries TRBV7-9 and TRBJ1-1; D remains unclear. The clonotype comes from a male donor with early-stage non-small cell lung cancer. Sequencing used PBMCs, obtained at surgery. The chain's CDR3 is CASSPLGSEAFF. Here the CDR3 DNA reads TGTGCCAGCAGCCCACTGGGGAGTGAAGCTTTCTTT.